The next 9 T cell receptor beta chains were all read from a single sample in a study of PD-L1 blockade in urothelial cancer. TCRdb keeps only in-frame clones here, not all; method: immunoSEQ multiplex PCR. The table shows around 69,000 clones, with more than 85% occurring only once. Documented time point: peripheral blood 6 weeks after treatment start. The specimen was PBMCs, collected around atezolizumab (anti-PD-L1) treatment. Source of these receptors: a woman of 80 years or more with urothelial cancer.

This clone came up once. This chain links TRBV5-8 with TRBJ2-5; tentative D call: TRBD2 (6 bases). CDR3 length: 14 residues. Trimming took 3 bases from V and 2 from J, leaving 11 bases between them. Germline V gene lookup returns CDR1 SGHTS and CDR2 YDEGEE. CDR3 coding DNA: TGTGCCAGCAGCTGGGGGGATTTTCAAGAGACCCAGTACTTC. Its translation: CASSWGDFQETQYF.

V and J are TRBV5-1 and TRBJ2-7; 9 bases line up with TRBD2. The ends lost 4 bases at V and 5 bases at J; junction bases unmatched: 10. The CDR3 totals 15 residues. The germline CDR1 and CDR2 sequences are SGHRS and YFSETQ. The CDR3 DNA sequence: TGCGCCAGCAGCCGACTCGGGACTAGCAAGAACGAGCAGTACTTC. Translating it yields CASSRLGTSKNEQYF.

This chain connects TRBV5-1 to TRBJ2-2; TRBD2 matches 7 bases. Germline V lookup: CDR1 SGHRS, CDR2 YFSETQ. Germline trimming cut 2 bases from V and 0 bases from J; bases unmatched to any gene: 4. This CDR3 is 16 amino acids long. The CDR3 sequence is CASSFSSGSNTGELFF. The CDR3 DNA reads TGCGCCAGCAGCTTTTCTAGCGGTTCGAACACCGGGGAGCTGTTTTTT.

This sequence joins TRBV2 and TRBJ1-2; TRBD1 matches at 8 bases. The germline CDR1 and CDR2 sequences are SNHLY and FYNNEI. The CDR3 spans 14 residues. V shed 7 bases and J 6 bases; nucleotides not matched to a gene: 10. In DNA, the CDR3 is TGTGCCAGCACTGAGAGGACAGGGTATCATGGCTACACCTTC. This gives the protein CASTERTGYHGYTF.

The CDR3 here is CASSVPGQGDTEAFF. The CDR3 DNA is TGTGCCAGCAGCGTTCCGGGACAGGGTGACACTGAAGCTTTCTTT. The chain is built from TRBV2 and TRBJ1-1, with 9 nucleotides matching TRBD1. The germline gives CDR1 SNHLY, CDR2 FYNNEI. The CDR3 extends over 15 amino acids. V lost 6 bases to trimming and J lost 3 bases; unmatched junction nucleotides: 8.

The gene calls are TRBV5-1 and TRBJ2-3; 10 bases line up with TRBD2. V trimming: 4 bases; J trimming: 6 bases; junction bases outside the gene matches: 8. From germline, CDR1 is SGHRS and CDR2 YFSETQ. The CDR3 is made up of 15 amino acids. DNA for the CDR3: TGCGCCAGCAGCGCAAGACTAGCGGGTACGGATACGCAGTATTTT. It yields the protein CASSARLAGTDTQYF.

The rearrangement uses TRBV19 and TRBJ1-5; perhaps TRBD1 as D (5 bases). Trimming shortened V by 3 bases and J by 6 bases, and 12 bases separated the two germline ends. The germline V gene encodes CDR1 LNHDA and CDR2 SQIVND (reference sequence). This CDR3 contains 14 residues. The CDR3 protein is CASSISQGGQPQHF. The CDR3 DNA follows: TGTGCCAGTAGTATTTCGCAGGGAGGTCAGCCCCAGCATTTT.

V usage is TRBV6-1 and J usage is TRBJ2-1; no definite D call. The CDR3 is 13 amino acids. Trimming took off 7 bases at V and 9 bases at J, with 16 bases between the two ends. Germline V gene sequence: CDR1 MNHNS, CDR2 SASEGT. The CDR3 DNA sequence: TGTGCCAGCACCCTCCCCCGGCGCGGTGAGCAGTTCTTC. It is translated as CASTLPRRGEQFF.

The chain uses TRBV30 and TRBJ1-2; 7 nucleotides align to TRBD1. The CDR3 has 13 residues. Germline CDR1 is GTSNPN and CDR2 is SVGIG (reference sequence). Losses at the gene ends were 2 bases for V and 10 bases for J; bases not matched to a gene: 10. The chain's CDR3 is CAWSQAPGQNYTF. DNA for the CDR3: TGTGCCTGGAGTCAAGCCCCGGGACAGAACTACACCTTC. The variable domain in full, completed from reference TRBV30 and TRBJ1-2, reads SQTIHQWPATLVQPVGSPLSLECTVEGTSNPNLYWYRQAAGRGLQLLFYSVGIGQISSEVPQNLSASRPQDRQFILSSKKLLLSDSGFYLCAWSQAPGQNYTFGSGTRLTVV.